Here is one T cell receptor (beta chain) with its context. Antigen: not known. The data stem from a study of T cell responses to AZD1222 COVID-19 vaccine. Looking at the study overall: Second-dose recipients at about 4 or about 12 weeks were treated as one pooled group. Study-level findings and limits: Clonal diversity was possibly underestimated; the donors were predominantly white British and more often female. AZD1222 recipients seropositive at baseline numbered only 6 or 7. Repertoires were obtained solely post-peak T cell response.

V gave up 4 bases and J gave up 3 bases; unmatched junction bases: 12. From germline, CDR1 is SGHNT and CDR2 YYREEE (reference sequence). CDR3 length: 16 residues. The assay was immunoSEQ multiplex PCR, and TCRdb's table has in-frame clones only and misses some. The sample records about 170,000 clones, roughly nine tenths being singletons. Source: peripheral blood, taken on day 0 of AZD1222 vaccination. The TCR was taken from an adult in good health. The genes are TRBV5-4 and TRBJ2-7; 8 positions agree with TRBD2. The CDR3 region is CASSRGDSGTLYEQYF. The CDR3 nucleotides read TGTGCCAGCAGCCGAGGCGATAGCGGGACTCTCTACGAGCAGTACTTC.